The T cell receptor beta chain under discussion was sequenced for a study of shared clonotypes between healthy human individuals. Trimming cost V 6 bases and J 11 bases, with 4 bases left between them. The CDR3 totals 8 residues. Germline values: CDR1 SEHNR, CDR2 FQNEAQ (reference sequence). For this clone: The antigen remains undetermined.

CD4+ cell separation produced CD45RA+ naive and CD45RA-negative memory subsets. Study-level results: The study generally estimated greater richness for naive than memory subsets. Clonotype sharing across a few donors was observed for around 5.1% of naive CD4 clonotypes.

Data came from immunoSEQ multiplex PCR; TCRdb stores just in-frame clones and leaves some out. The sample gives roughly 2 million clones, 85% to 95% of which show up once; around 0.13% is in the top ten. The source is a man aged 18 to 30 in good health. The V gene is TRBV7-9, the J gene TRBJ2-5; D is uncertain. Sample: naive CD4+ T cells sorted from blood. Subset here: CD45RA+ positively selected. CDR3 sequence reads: CASRIQYF. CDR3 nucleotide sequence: TGTGCCAGCAGGATACAGTACTTC.